Given below is one T cell receptor (beta chain) in context. This sample was taken from a study of cytomegalovirus exposure and HLA in healthy donors. Researchers ran the PCR with 60 Vbeta and 13 Jbeta primers. In the original analysis: Later, an analysis found approximately 80 million unique TCR beta chains, and roughly 10 million of these were shared. Assay used: immunoSEQ multiplex PCR; TCRdb lists only in-frame clones, some missing. V, J and clone size are taken as reported in that table, and D and trimming were inferred from the DNA itself. Of around 110,000 clones listed, more than 55% were seen once; the top ten hold over 1.5%. The germline gives CDR1 GTSNPN, CDR2 SVGIG (reference sequence). The CDR3 has 14 residues. V lost 2 bases, J lost 7 bases, and 7 bases stayed unmatched.

J is TRBJ1-2 and V is TRBV30; 10 nucleotides agree with TRBD1. This receptor was taken from a man aged 18 to 30 in good health and CMV-seronegative. Material: PBMCs. The chain's CDR3 is CAWSFRTGGGGYTF. CDR3 sequence (DNA): TGTGCCTGGAGTTTTCGGACAGGGGGAGGTGGCTACACCTTC.